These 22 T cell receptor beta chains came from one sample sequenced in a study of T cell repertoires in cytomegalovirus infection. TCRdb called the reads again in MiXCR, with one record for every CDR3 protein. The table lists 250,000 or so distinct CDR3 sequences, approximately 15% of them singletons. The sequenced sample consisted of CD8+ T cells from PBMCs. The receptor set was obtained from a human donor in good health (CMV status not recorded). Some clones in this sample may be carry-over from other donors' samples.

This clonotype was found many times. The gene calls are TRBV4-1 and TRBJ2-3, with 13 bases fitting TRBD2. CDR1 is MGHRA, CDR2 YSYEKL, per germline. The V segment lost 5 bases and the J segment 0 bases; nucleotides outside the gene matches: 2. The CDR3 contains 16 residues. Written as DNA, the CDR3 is TGCGCCAGCAGCGGACTAGCGGGGGCTAGCACAGATACGCAGTATTTT. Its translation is CASSGLAGASTDTQYF.

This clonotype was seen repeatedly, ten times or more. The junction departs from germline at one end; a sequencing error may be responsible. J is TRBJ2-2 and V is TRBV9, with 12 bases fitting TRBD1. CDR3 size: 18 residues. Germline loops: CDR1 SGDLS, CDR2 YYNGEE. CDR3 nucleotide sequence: TGTGCCAGCACAACCAGACCGGGACAGGGGGCGAATACCGGGGAGCTGTTTTTT. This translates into CASTTRPGQGANTGELFF. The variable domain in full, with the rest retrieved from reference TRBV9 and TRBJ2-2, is DSGVTQTPKHLITATGQRVTLRCSPRSGDLSVYWYQQSLDQGLQFLIQYYNGEERAKGNILERFSAQQFPDLHSELNLSSLELGDSALYFCASTTRPGQGANTGELFFGEGSRLTVL.

The CDR3 region has the DNA TGTGCCATCAGTGAACGCGGACCATCCTACGAGCAGTACTTC. Amino acid sequence: CAISERGPSYEQYF. The chain has TRBV10-3 and TRBJ2-7, with D uncertain. CDR1 is ENHRY and CDR2 is SYGVKD in the germline V gene. Trimming removed 3 bases from V and 1 base from J, with 10 bases in between. The CDR3 has 14 amino acids.

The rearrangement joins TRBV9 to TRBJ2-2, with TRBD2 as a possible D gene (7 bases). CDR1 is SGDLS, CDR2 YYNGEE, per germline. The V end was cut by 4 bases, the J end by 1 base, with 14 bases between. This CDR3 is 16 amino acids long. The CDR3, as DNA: TGTGCCAGCAGCCCCGGGGGGCAGTTGAACACCGGGGAGCTGTTTTTT. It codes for CASSPGGQLNTGELFF.

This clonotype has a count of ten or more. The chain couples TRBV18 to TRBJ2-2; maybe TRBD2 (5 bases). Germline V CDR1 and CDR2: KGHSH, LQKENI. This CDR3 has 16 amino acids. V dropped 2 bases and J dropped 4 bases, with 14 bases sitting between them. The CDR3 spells CASSPTRDSSTGELFF. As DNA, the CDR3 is TGTGCCAGCTCACCAACGAGGGATTCAAGCACCGGGGAGCTGTTTTTT. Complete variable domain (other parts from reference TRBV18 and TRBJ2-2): NAGVMQNPRHLVRRRGQEARLRCSPMKGHSHVYWYRQLPEEGLKFMVYLQKENIIDESGMPKERFSAEFPKEGPSILRIQQVVRGDSAAYFCASSPTRDSSTGELFFGEGSRLTVL.

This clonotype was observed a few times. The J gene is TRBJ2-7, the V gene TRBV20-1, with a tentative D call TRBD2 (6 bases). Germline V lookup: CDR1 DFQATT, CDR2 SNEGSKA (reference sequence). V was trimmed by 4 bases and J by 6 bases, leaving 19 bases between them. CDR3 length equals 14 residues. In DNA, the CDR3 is TGCAGTGCTACTTGGGAGGAGGGCTGGAGCGAGCAGTACTTC. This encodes CSATWEEGWSEQYF.

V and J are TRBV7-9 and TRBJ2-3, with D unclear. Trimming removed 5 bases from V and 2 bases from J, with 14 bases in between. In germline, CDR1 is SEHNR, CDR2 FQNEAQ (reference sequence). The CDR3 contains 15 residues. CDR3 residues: CASSHVFSDTDTQYF. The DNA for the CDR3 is TGTGCCAGCAGCCACGTATTCTCGGACACAGATACGCAGTATTTT.

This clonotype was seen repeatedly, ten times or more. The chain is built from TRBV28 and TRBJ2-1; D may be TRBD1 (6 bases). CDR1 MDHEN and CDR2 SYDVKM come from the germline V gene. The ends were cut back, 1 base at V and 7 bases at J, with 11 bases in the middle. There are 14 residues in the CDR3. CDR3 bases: TGTGCCAGCAGTTTATTCGGGACAAGGAATGAGCAGTTCTTC. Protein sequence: CASSLFGTRNEQFF.

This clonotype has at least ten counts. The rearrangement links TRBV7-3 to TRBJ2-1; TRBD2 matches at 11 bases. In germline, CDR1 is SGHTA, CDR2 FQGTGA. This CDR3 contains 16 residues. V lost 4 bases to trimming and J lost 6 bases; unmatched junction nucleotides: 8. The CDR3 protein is CASSSPSGGSGNEQFF. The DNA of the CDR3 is TGTGCCAGCAGCTCTCCTAGCGGGGGGAGCGGCAATGAGCAGTTCTTC.

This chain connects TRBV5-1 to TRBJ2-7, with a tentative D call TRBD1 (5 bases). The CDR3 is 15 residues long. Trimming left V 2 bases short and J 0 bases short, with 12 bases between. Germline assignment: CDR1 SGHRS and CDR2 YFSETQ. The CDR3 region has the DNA TGCGCCAGCAGCTTTTCCCAGGGTTACTCCTACGAGCAGTACTTC. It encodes CASSFSQGYSYEQYF.

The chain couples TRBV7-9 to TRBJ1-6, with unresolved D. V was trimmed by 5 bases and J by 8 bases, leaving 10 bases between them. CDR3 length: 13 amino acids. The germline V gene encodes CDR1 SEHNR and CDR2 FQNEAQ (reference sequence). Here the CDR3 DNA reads TGTGCCAGCAGCAGGGCTCGGGATTCACCCCTCCACTTT. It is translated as CASSRARDSPLHF.

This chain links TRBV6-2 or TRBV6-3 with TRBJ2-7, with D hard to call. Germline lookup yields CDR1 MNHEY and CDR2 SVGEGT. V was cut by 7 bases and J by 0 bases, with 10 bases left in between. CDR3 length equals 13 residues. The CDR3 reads CASTARSSYEQYF. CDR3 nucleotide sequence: TGTGCCAGCACAGCGAGAAGCTCCTACGAGCAGTACTTC.

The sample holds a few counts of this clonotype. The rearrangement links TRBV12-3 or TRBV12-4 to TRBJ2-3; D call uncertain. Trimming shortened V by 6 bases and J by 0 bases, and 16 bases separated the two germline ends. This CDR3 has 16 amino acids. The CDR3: CASSQAASASTDTQYF. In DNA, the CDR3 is TGTGCCAGCAGCCAGGCGGCCTCCGCTAGCACAGATACGCAGTATTTT.

CDR3 DNA: TGTGCCAGCAGCCAAGTCGGAAGCTCCTACGAGCAGTACTTC. It translates to CASSQVGSSYEQYF. The chain uses TRBV4-2 and TRBJ2-7; D unclear. Germline V CDR1 and CDR2: LGHNA, YNFKEQ. Trimming removed 1 base from V and 0 bases from J, with 7 bases in between. There are 14 residues in the CDR3.

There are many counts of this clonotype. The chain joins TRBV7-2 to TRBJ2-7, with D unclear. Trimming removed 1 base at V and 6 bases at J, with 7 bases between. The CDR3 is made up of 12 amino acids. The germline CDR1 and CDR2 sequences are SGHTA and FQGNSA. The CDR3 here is CASSLGTPEQYF. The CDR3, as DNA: TGTGCCAGCAGCTTAGGGACCCCCGAGCAGTACTTC.

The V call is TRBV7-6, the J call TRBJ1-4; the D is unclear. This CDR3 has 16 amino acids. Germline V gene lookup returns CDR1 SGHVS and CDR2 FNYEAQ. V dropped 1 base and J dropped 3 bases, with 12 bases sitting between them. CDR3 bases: TGTGCCAGCAGCTTAGTCCATGGGCTGCCTAATGAAAAACTGTTTTTT. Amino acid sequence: CASSLVHGLPNEKLFF.

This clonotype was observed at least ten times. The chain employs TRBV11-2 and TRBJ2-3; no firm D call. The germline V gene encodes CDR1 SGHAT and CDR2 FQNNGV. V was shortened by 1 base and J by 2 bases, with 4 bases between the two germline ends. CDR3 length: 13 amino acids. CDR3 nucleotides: TGTGCCAGCAGCTTAGCCCTCACAGATACGCAGTATTTT. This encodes CASSLALTDTQYF.

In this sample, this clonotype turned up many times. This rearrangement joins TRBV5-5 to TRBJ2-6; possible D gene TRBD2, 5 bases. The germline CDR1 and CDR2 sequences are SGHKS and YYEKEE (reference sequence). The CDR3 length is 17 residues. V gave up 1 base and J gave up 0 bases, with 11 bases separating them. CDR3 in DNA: TGTGCCAGCAGCTTGCTAGGAGGCCTCTCTGGGGCCAACGTCCTGACTTTC. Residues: CASSLLGGLSGANVLTF. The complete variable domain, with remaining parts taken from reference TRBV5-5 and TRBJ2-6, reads DAGVTQSPTHLIKTRGQQVTLRCSPISGHKSVSWYQQVLGQGPQFIFQYYEKEERGRGNFPDRFSARQFPNYSSELNVNALLLGDSALYLCASSLLGGLSGANVLTFGAGSRLTVL.

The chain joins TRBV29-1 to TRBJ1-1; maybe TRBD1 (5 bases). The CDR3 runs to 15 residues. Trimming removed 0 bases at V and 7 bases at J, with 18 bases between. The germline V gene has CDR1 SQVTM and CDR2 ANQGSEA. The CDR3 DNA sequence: TGCAGCGTTGAAGATGAAGGCAGGGAGTTGGGTGAAGCTTTCTTT. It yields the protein CSVEDEGRELGEAFF.

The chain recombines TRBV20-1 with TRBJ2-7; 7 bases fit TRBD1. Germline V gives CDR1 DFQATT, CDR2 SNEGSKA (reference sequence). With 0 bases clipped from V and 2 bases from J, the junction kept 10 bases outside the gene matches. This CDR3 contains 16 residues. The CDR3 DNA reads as TGCAGTGCTAGAGATCCAACGGACAGGCTCGCCTACGAGCAGTACTTC. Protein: CSARDPTDRLAYEQYF.

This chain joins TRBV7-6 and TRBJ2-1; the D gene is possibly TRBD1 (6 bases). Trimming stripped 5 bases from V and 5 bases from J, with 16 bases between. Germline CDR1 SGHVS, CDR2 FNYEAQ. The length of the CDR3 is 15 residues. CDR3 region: CASSPPVRDNNEQFF. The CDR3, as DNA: TGTGCCAGCAGCCCCCCGGTCAGGGACAACAATGAGCAGTTCTTC.

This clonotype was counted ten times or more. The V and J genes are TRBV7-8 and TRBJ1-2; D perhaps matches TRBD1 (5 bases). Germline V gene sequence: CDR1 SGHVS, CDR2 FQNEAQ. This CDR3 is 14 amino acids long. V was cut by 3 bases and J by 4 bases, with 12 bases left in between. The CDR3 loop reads CASSFNPDSYGYTF. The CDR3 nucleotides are TGTGCCAGCAGCTTCAACCCCGACAGCTATGGCTACACCTTC.